This TCR beta chain was found in a study of Graves' ophthalmopathy and Graves' hyperthyroidism (dated by TCRdb to about 2018). About the investigation overall: Hyperthyroidism was defined as stable when no progression to ophthalmopathy occurred within 18 months of follow-up. In roughly six hyperthyroidism patients, the T-cell repertoires found in thyroid tissue were compared with those found in blood. An independent validation cohort was composed of around 19 hyperthyroidism patients and around 16 patients who later progressed from hyperthyroidism to ophthalmopathy. The study used TCR beta repertoire signatures to distinguish Graves' ophthalmopathy from Graves' hyperthyroidism and to predict progression to ophthalmopathy. In total, 135 blood samples were TCR-sequenced: approximately 42 ophthalmopathy, about 75 hyperthyroidism and approximately 17 hyperthyroidism-to-ophthalmopathy patients. To explore V-J signatures distinguishing ophthalmopathy from hyperthyroidism, a discovery set of about 99 patients (roughly 42 ophthalmopathy, 57 stable hyperthyroidism) was enrolled. Following sample collection, hyperthyroidism patients were given methimazole at a starting dose of 30 mg daily, and ophthalmopathy patients were given high-dose intravenous methylprednisolone. The paper as a whole reports these results and caveats: In validation, the model predicted ophthalmopathy progression with over 60% sensitivity and approximately 78% specificity; some twelve predicted patients were CT-confirmed with GO in a median of approximately 6.5 months. Ophthalmopathy was separated from stable hyperthyroidism by the 13-signature model with around 88% sensitivity and 81% to 84% specificity in cross-validation and with 80%/75% in the test set. Sample size was not statistically predetermined, and group allocation was not concealed from the investigators. Among expanded thyroid clonotypes with frequency above 0.001, most also showed up in blood, which suggests that blood repertoires may reflect the thyroid immune response.

Inclusive of the bounding cysteine and phenylalanine, the CDR3 is 15 residues long. The kept DNA is CDR3 alone, 45 bases in frame from the first base. CDR1 and CDR2 (LGHDT, YNNKEL) derive from the germline V gene (reference sequence). V sheds 1 base and J sheds 8 bases, leaving 15 bases between their ends. Hyperthyroidism patients were newly diagnosed, were aged 18 to 65 years, and had a disease duration under 2 months. Patients were excluded if they had other autoimmune diseases, uncontrolled infections, pregnancy or lactation. Diagnosis was based on clinical symptoms, serum thyroxine, TRAb, thyroid ultrasound and orbital computed tomography. Total RNA was extracted with Trizol reagent and quality-checked on an Agilent 2100 Bioanalyzer. TCR beta CDR3 regions were amplified from RNA transcripts for repertoire sequencing. HTBI primers and the Qiagen OneStep RT-PCR kit were used in a first-round RT-PCR, which was followed by a second-round multiplex PCR, size selection and purification. The libraries underwent paired-end sequencing with 100 bp reads on an Illumina HiSeq2000. In the authors' own workflow: Reads were processed with SOAPnuke, discarding reads with adapters, uncalled bases, mean Phred below 15, or no exact constant-primer or identifier match. High-quality paired reads were merged with COPE v1.2.5. Unique nucleotide sequences were defined as clonotypes and aligned to IMGT TRB V, D and J references using MiTCR v1.1. The analysis was limited to V-J combinations with a frequency above 0.0001, which together covered roughly 99% of the repertoires. For each V-J combination, a TCR clonal expansion and chaos score was defined as the ratio of F50 clonal expansion to chaos observed in the TCRdist matrix. Welch's t-statistics and random forest were used to narrow the features down to 10 to 15 V-J combinations, which were then fed into a naive Bayes classifier. Thyroid-blood repertoire similarity was quantified with the Morisita-Horn index. TCRdb's own reprocessing of the public reads used fastp at Q25 and MiXCR and kept productive beta chains. For every CDR3 protein sequence, its rows merge into one entry that carries the most common genes and DNA. TCRdb, not the original authors, processed these V and J calls. The sample table shows approximately 540,000 distinct CDR3 sequences, and 35% to 40% are seen once. The ten largest clonotypes hold 3.5% to 5% of the sample.

As to this clonotype: Which antigen it targets is not known. No much larger clone exists at a distance of one base, and base qualities are not known.

The sequencing sample was made of peripheral blood or thyroid tissue (not recorded which). The chain is made from TRBV3-1 and TRBJ1-3; tentative D gene TRBD1, with 5 bases matching. The receptor was derived from an adult man with Graves' hyperthyroidism. The bases are TGTGCCAGCAGCCAAGGACAGTCAAAGGTACACACCATATATTTT. Its translation is CASSQGQSKVHTIYF.